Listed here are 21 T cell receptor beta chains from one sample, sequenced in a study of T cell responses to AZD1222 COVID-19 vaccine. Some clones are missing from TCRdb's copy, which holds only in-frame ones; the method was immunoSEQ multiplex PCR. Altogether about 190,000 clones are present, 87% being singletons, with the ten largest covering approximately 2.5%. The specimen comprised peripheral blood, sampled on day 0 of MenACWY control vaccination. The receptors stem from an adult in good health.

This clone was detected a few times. The CDR3 DNA sequence: TGTGCCAGTAGCAACAGTATCGCCTCCACGTCCTCTAACTATGGCTACACCTTC. Its translation: CASSNSIASTSSNYGYTF. The V and J genes are TRBV19 and TRBJ1-2; D gene uncertain. The CDR3 covers 18 residues. V lost 6 bases and J 0 bases, leaving 23 bases between the germline ends. The germline gives CDR1 LNHDA, CDR2 SQIVND (reference sequence).

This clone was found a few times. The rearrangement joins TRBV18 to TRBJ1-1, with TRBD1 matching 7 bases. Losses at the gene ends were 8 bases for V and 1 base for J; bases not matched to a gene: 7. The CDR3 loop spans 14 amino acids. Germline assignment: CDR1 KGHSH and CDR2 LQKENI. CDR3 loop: CASTSGGANTEAFF. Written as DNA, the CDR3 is TGTGCCAGCACGTCAGGGGGAGCGAACACTGAAGCTTTCTTT. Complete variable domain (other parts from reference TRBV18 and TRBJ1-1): NAGVMQNPRHLVRRRGQEARLRCSPMKGHSHVYWYRQLPEEGLKFMVYLQKENIIDESGMPKERFSAEFPKEGPSILRIQQVVRGDSAAYFCASTSGGANTEAFFGQGTRLTVV.

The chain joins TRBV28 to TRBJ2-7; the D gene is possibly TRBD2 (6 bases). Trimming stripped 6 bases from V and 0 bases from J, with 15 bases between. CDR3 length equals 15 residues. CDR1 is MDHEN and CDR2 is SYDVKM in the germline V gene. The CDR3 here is CASRSGQGLSYEQYF. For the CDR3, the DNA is TGTGCCAGCAGATCCGGGCAGGGACTCTCCTACGAGCAGTACTTC.

The CDR3 DNA sequence: TGCGCCAGCAGCCAAGATTCGGGGGCTTACGAGCAGTACTTC. Its protein is CASSQDSGAYEQYF. The chain carries TRBV4-1 and TRBJ2-7; D possibly uses TRBD1 or TRBD2 (6 bases each). V shed 0 bases and J shed 4 bases, with 10 bases lying between them. Germline assignment: CDR1 MGHRA and CDR2 YSYEKL. The CDR3 totals 14 residues.

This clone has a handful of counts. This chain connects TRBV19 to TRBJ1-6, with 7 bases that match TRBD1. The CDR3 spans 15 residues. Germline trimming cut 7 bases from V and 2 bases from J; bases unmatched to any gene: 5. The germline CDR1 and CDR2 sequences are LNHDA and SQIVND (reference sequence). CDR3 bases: TGTGCCAGTATCGCCGACAGGGCCTATAATTCACCCCTCCACTTT. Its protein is CASIADRAYNSPLHF.

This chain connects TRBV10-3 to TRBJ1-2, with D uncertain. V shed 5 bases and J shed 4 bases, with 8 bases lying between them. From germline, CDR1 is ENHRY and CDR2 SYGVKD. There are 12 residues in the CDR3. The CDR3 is CAISYGTYGYTF. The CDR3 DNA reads TGTGCCATCAGTTACGGAACCTATGGCTACACCTTC.

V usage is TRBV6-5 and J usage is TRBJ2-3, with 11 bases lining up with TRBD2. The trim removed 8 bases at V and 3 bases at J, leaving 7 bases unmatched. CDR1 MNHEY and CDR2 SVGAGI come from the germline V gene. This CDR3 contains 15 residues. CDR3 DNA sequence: TGTGCCAGCTACGGGGTAGCGGGGGGGACAGATACGCAGTATTTT. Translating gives CASYGVAGGTDTQYF.

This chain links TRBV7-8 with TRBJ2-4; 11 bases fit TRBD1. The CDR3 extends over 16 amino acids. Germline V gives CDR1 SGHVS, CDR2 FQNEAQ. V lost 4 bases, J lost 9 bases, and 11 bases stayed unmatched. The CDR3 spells CASSSMDRGQVFIQYF. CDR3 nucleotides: TGTGCCAGCAGCTCAATGGACAGGGGGCAAGTATTCATTCAGTACTTC.

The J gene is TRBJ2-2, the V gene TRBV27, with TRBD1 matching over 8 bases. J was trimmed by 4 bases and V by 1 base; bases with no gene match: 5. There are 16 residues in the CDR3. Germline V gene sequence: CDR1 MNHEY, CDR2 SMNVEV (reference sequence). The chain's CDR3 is CASSLLATGATGELFF. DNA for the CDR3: TGTGCCAGCAGTTTATTGGCGACAGGGGCCACCGGGGAGCTGTTTTTT.

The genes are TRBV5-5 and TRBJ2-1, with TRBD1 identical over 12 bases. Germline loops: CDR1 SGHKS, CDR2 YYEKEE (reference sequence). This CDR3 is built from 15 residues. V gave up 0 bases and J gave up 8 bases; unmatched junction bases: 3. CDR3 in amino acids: CASSLEGTGGDEQFF. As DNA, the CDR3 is TGTGCCAGCAGCTTGGAAGGGACAGGGGGCGATGAGCAGTTCTTC.

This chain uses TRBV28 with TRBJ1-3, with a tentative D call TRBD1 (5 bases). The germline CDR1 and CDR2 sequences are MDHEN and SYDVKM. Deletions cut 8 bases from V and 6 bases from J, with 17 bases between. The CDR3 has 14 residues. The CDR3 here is CASSWDGAQNTIYF. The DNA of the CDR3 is TGTGCCAGCTCCTGGGACGGCGCGCAAAACACCATATATTTT.

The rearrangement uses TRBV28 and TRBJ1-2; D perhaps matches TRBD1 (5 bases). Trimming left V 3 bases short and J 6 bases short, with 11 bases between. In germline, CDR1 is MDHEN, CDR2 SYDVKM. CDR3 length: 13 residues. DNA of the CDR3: TGTGCCAGCAGTTTGTGGGGGGGAGATGGCTACACCTTC. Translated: CASSLWGGDGYTF.

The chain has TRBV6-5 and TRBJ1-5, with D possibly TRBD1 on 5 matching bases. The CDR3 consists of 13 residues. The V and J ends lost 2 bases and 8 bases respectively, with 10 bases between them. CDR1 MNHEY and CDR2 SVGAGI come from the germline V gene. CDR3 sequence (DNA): TGTGCCAGCAGTTACGGGGCGAACAAGCCCCAGCATTTT. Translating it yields CASSYGANKPQHF.

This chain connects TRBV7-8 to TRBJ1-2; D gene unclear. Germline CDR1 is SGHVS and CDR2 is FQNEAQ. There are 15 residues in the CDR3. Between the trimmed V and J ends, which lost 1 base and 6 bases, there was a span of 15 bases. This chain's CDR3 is CASSLEGAPLDGYTF. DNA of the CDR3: TGTGCCAGCAGCTTAGAGGGAGCTCCGCTCGATGGCTACACCTTC.

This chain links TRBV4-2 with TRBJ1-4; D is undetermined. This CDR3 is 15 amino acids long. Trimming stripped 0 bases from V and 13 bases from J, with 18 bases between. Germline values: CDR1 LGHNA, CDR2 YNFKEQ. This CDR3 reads CASSQDQEAGGRLFF. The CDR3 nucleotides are TGTGCCAGCAGCCAAGATCAGGAGGCCGGTGGAAGACTGTTTTTT.

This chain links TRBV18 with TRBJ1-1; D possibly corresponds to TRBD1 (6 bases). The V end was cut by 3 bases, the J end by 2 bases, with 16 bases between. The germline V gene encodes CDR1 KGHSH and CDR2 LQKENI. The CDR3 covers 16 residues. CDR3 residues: CASSPIRGGINTEAFF. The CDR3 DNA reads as TGTGCCAGCTCACCGATCAGGGGCGGGATCAACACTGAAGCTTTCTTT.

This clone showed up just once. CDR3 in amino acids: CASSHPGQGSNYGYTF. CDR3 coding DNA: TGTGCCAGCAGCCATCCGGGACAGGGGTCTAACTATGGCTACACCTTC. The chain joins TRBV14 to TRBJ1-2; 10 positions agree with TRBD1. The CDR3 contains 16 residues. Germline CDR1 SGHDN, CDR2 FVKESK. Losses at the gene ends were 3 bases for V and 0 bases for J; bases not matched to a gene: 4. The full variable domain, in which reference TRBV14 and TRBJ1-2 provide the parts outside the CDR3, is EAGVTQFPSHSVIEKGQTVTLRCDPISGHDNLYWYRRVMGKEIKFLLHFVKESKQDESGMPNNRFLAERTGGTYSTLKVQPAELEDSGVYFCASSHPGQGSNYGYTFGSGTRLTVV.

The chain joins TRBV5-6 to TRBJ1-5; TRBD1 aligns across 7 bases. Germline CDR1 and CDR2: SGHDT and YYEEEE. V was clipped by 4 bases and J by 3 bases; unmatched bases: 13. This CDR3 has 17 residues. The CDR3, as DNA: TGTGCCAGCAGCCTCCAGAATGGACAGGACCTCAATCAGCCCCAGCATTTT. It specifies CASSLQNGQDLNQPQHF.

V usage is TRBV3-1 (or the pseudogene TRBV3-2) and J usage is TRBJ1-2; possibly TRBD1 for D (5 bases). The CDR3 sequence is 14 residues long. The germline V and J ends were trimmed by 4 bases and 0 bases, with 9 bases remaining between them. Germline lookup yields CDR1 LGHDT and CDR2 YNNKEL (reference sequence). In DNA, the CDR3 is TGTGCCAGCAGCCTTGGGGCGACTAACTATGGCTACACCTTC. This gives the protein CASSLGATNYGYTF.

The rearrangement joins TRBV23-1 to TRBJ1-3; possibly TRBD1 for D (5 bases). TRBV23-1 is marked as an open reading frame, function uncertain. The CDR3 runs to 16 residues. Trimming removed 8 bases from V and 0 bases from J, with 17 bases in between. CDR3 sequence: CASPHELGTSGNTIYF. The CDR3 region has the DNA TGCGCCAGCCCTCACGAACTTGGGACCTCTGGAAACACCATATATTTT.

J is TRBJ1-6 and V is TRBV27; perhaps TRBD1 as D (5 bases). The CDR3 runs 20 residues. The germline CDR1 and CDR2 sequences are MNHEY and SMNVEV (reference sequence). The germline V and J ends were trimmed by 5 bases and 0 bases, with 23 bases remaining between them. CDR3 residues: CASSPLPGRPVSSYNSPLHF. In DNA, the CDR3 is TGTGCCAGCAGTCCTCTTCCGGGACGACCCGTGAGCTCCTATAATTCACCCCTCCACTTT.